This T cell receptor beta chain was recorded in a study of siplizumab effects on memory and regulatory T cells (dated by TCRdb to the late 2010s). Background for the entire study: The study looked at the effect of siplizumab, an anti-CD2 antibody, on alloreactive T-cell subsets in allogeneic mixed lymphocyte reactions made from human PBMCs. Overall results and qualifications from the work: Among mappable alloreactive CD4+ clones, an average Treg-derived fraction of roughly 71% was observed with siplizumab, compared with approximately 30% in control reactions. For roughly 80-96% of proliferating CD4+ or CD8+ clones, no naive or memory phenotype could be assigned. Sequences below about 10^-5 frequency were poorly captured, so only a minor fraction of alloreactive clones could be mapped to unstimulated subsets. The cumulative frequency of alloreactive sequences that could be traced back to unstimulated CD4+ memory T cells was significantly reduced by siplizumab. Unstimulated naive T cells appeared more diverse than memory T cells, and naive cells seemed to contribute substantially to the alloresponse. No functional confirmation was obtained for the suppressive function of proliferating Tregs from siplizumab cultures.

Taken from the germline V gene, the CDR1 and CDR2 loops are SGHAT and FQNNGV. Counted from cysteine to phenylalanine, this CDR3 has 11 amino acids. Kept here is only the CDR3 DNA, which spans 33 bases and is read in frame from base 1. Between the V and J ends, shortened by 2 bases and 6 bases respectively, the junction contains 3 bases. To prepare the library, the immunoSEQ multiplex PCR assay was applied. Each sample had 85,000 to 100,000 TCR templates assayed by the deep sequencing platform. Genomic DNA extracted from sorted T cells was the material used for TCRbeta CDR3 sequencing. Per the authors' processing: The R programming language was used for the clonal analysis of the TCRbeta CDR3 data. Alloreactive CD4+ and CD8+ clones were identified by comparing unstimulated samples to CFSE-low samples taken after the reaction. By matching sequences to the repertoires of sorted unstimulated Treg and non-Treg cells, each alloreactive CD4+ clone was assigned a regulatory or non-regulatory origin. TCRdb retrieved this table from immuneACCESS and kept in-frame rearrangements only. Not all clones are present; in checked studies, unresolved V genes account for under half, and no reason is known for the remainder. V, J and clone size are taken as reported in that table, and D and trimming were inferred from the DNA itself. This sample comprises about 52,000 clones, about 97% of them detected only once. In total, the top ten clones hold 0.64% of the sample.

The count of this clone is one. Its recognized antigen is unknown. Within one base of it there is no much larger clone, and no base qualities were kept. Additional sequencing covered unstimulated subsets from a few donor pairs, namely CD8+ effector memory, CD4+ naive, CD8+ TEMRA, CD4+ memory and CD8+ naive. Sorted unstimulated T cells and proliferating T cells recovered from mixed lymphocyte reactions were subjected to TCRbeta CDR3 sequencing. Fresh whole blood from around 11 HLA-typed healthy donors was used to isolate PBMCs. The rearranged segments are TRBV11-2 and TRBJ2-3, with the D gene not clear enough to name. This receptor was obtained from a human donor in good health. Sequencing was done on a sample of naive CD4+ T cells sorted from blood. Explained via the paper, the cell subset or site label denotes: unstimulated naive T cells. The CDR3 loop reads CASSLTDTQYF. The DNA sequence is TGTGCCAGCAGCTTAACCGATACGCAGTATTTT.